A selection of T cell receptor beta chains follows, all from one sample in a study of human T cells and chemical hapten exposure. TCRdb independently ran MiXCR on the RACE reads; one entry per CDR3 protein. The table has 70,000 to 90,000 distinct CDR3 sequences, 11% seen once. The source was whole blood, collected in connection with sensitization to the hapten diphenylcyclopropenone (DPC). These receptors were taken from a woman aged 45-60 years with alopecia areata. Some clones in this sample may be carry-over from other donors' samples. Both conserved end residues are part of each CDR3. D genes are given only for firm matches. Where a row states a size, it is once, few, many or the class of an expanded clone; other rows omit it.

j_call clone_size v_call d_call cdr3_nt cdr3_aa
TRBJ2-5 NA TRBV29-1 NA TGCAGCACCATGAGGGAAGAGACCCAGTACTTC CSTMREETQYF
TRBJ2-1 few TRBV25-1 TRBD1 TGTGCCAGCAGTGATTCTAACAGGGGGACGTATGAGCAGTTCTTC CASSDSNRGTYEQFF
TRBJ2-2 many TRBV10-1 TRBD1 TGCGCCAGCAGCCCCGGGACAGGGGAGACCGGGGAGCTGTTTTTT CASSPGTGETGELFF
TRBJ2-7 once TRBV4-1 TRBD1 TGCGCCAGCAGCCAACCGGGACAGGGTAGGAACGAGCAGTACTTC CASSQPGQGRNEQYF
TRBJ2-7 many TRBV29-1 NA TGCAGCGTTGAATCACCGGCCGTGGAGGGGAACGAGCAGTACTTC CSVESPAVEGNEQYF
TRBJ1-1 many TRBV6-6 NA TGTGCCAGCAGTTTTGCGTCGATTGAAGCTTTCTTT CASSFASIEAFF
TRBJ1-1 many TRBV28 NA TGTGCCAGCAGTTTATTGCAGGGTGGTACTGAAGCTTTCTTT CASSLLQGGTEAFF
TRBJ2-5 few TRBV4-2 NA TGTGCCAGCAGCCAAGATCAAACAGGGTCGAAACAAGAGACCCAGTACTTC CASSQDQTGSKQETQYF
TRBJ1-2 few TRBV5-5 TRBD1 TGTGCCAGCAGCGCCCTGGACAGGGGGTCAGGTGGCTACACCTTC CASSALDRGSGGYTF
TRBJ2-1 few TRBV18 NA TGTGCCAGCTCACCACTGACGGGGACAACCTACAATGAGCAGTTCTTC CASSPLTGTTYNEQFF
TRBJ2-7 few TRBV4-2 TRBD1 TGTGCCAGCAGCCTCGGGACAGGGTGGTACGAGCAGTACTTC CASSLGTGWYEQYF
TRBJ2-7 many TRBV4-3 TRBD2 TGCGCCAGCAGCCAAGATATCGTAGCGGGAAACTCTCAGTACTTC CASSQDIVAGNSQYF
TRBJ2-7 NA TRBV29-1 TRBD1 TGCAGCGTCTCGGGAGACAGGGGATTTGCCTACGAGCAGTACTTC CSVSGDRGFAYEQYF
TRBJ2-1 NA TRBV5-1 TRBD2 TGCGCCAGCAGCTTCGGACTAGCGGGAGTTAGGAATGAGCAGTTCTTC CASSFGLAGVRNEQFF
TRBJ2-7 many TRBV4-1 NA TGCGCCAGCAGCCCAAAAGAAATTACGGGGAGTGACGAGCAGTACTTC CASSPKEITGSDEQYF
TRBJ2-4 many TRBV28 TRBD1 TGTGCCAGCAGTCCGGGGACAGGGGCAGCCAAAAACATTCAGTACTTC CASSPGTGAAKNIQYF
TRBJ2-1 NA TRBV18 TRBD1 TGTGCCAGCTCACCGGGACAGGGTAATGAGCAGTTCTTC CASSPGQGNEQFF
TRBJ2-4 few TRBV12-3/TRBV12-4 NA TGTGCCAGCAGTTTTAGCTCAGAAAACATTCAGTACTTC CASSFSSENIQYF
TRBJ1-4 many TRBV12-3/TRBV12-4 TRBD1 TGTGCCAGCAGTTCGAACAGGGGGCGGGAAAAACTGTTTTTT CASSSNRGREKLFF
TRBJ2-5 many TRBV14 NA TGTGCCAGCAGCCAACGTACACAAGAGACCCAGTACTTC CASSQRTQETQYF
TRBJ2-5 many TRBV6-1 TRBD1 TGTGCCAGCAGTGGGGTAGGCGGACAGGGGAGAGAGACCCAGTACTTC CASSGVGGQGRETQYF
TRBJ1-2 many TRBV6-6 NA TGTGCCAGCAGCCCTTGGCCCCAGAGGGGCTACACCTTC CASSPWPQRGYTF
TRBJ1-2 once TRBV29-1 TRBD1 TGCAGCGTAGGCTTAACAGGGGACTATGGCTACACCTTC CSVGLTGDYGYTF
TRBJ1-4 NA TRBV20-1 NA TGCAGTGCCCCACCGGGGGAAGCAACTAATGAAAAACTGTTTTTT CSAPPGEATNEKLFF
TRBJ2-7 NA TRBV7-2 NA TGTGCCAGCAGCCATAGGGAGGGGGGAAGTAAGATCTACGAGCAGTACTTC CASSHREGGSKIYEQYF
TRBJ1-2 few TRBV18 TRBD1 TGTGCCAGCTCACCGTCGGCAGGGGGAAGCGGCTACACCTTC CASSPSAGGSGYTF
TRBJ2-5 NA TRBV7-9 NA TGTGCCAGCAGCCCTACCGGGGGAGGCCGGGGAGAGACCCAGTACTTC CASSPTGGGRGETQYF
TRBJ2-3 NA TRBV28 NA TGTGCCAGCAGTTTAAACGGGGCCCTCACAGATACGCAGTATTTT CASSLNGALTDTQYF
TRBJ2-5 many TRBV7-2 NA TGTGCCAGCAGCTCCGGATTGGGGGTTCAAGAGACCCAGTACTTC CASSSGLGVQETQYF
TRBJ1-4 NA TRBV27 TRBD1 TGTGCCAGCAGAACACAGGGGGCGGCTAATGAAAAACTGTTTTTT CASRTQGAANEKLFF
TRBJ1-5 NA TRBV19 TRBD1 TGTGCCAGTAGAAGACAGGGGCAAGCAGGGCAGCCCCAGCATTTT CASRRQGQAGQPQHF
TRBJ1-5 many TRBV7-8 NA TGTGCCAGCAGCTTAAGGTGGTCCGGTAGCCGACACAGAAATCAGCCCCAGCATTTT CASSLRWSGSRHRNQPQHF
TRBJ1-5 many TRBV7-2 NA TGTGCCAGCAACAGTGAAGGATTCGGTCAGCCCCAGCATTTT CASNSEGFGQPQHF
TRBJ1-5 many TRBV5-5 NA TGTGCCAGCAGCCAGATGGAGGGGCAGCCCCAGCATTTT CASSQMEGQPQHF
TRBJ2-3 NA TRBV9 TRBD2 TGTGCCAGCAGCGCCCTTAGCGGGAGGCTAGATACGCAGTATTTT CASSALSGRLDTQYF
TRBJ2-1 many TRBV20-1 TRBD1 TGCAGTGCTGGAGGACAGGGGGACCACAATGAGCAGTTCTTC CSAGGQGDHNEQFF
TRBJ2-1 many TRBV7-8 NA TGTGCCAGCAGCTTAGCTGAGGGCTCCTACAATGAGCAGTTCTTC CASSLAEGSYNEQFF
TRBJ1-5 few TRBV9 NA TGTGCCAGCAGCGCGCTATTGGGTCAGCCCCAGCATTTT CASSALLGQPQHF
TRBJ2-5 few TRBV20-1 NA TGCAGCCCCCGGGACCCTCAAGAGACCCAGTACTTC CSPRDPQETQYF
TRBJ2-4 NA TRBV7-2 NA TGTGCCAGCAGCTTCGGGACTGCAAGGCGAGGGGCCAAAAACATTCAGTACTTC CASSFGTARRGAKNIQYF
TRBJ2-1 few TRBV4-2 NA TGTGCCAGCAGCCAAGGGCCGGGACTCTCCTACAATGAGCAGTTCTTC CASSQGPGLSYNEQFF
TRBJ1-5 NA TRBV18 NA TGTGCCAGCTCACCATGGGGGCAGGGTCAGCCCCAGCATTTT CASSPWGQGQPQHF